This is a list of T cell receptor beta chains from one sample in a study of chemoradiotherapy in HPV16-positive cancers. Some clones are missing from TCRdb's copy, which holds only in-frame ones; the method was immunoSEQ multiplex PCR. The sample includes tens of thousands of clones, 88% of them seen just once. The specimen comprised blood, sampled from a patient who underwent chemoradiotherapy. The receptors derive from a human donor with HPV-associated anogenital cancer. Both conserved end residues are part of each CDR3. A D gene is named only where the DNA matches it firmly. Some rows mark clone size as missing; the rest say once, few, many or name a class of expanded clone.

length: 13; size: once; V: TRBV5-1; J: TRBJ1-1; D: .; DNA: TGCGCCAGCAGCTTGATGAGGGACACTGAAGCTTTCTTT; CDR3: CASSLMRDTEAFF
length: 14; size: .; V: TRBV28; J: TRBJ2-7; D: .; DNA: TGTGCCAGCAGGACACAGGGTATCAACTACGAGCAGTACTTC; CDR3: CASRTQGINYEQYF
length: 15; size: few; V: TRBV9; J: TRBJ1-1; D: .; DNA: TGTGCCAGCAGCGTAGATTTTGGGGGAGGTACTGAAGCTTTCTTT; CDR3: CASSVDFGGGTEAFF
length: 14; size: medium-sized; V: TRBV19; J: TRBJ1-6; D: TRBD1; DNA: TGTGCCAGTAGCGCCGGGACAGATAATTCACCCCTCCACTTT; CDR3: CASSAGTDNSPLHF
length: 15; size: .; V: TRBV6-6; J: TRBJ1-4; D: TRBD1; DNA: TGTGCCAGCAGAGCAGAAGGGACAGGGTTTTTGAAACTGTTTTTT; CDR3: CASRAEGTGFLKLFF
length: 18; size: .; V: TRBV7-9; J: TRBJ2-7; D: TRBD2; DNA: TGTGCCAGCAGCTTAGCTAGACTAGCGGGGGTCCCGGGTGACGAGCAGTACTTC; CDR3: CASSLARLAGVPGDEQYF
length: 14; size: .; V: TRBV19; J: TRBJ1-6; D: .; DNA: TGTGCCAGTTCATGGGGGGGTTATAATTCACCCCTCCACTTT; CDR3: CASSWGGYNSPLHF
length: 14; size: .; V: TRBV5-1; J: TRBJ2-1; D: .; DNA: TGCGCCAGCAGCTTGGACAGGGCCTACAATGAGCAGTTCTTC; CDR3: CASSLDRAYNEQFF
length: 13; size: .; V: TRBV29-1; J: TRBJ2-5; D: .; DNA: TGCAGCGTTGTTGGCGTCGGCCAAGAGACCCAGTACTTC; CDR3: CSVVGVGQETQYF
length: 12; size: once; V: TRBV28; J: TRBJ2-5; D: .; DNA: TGTGCCAGCAGTTTAGCCAGAGAGACCCAGTACTTC; CDR3: CASSLARETQYF
length: 15; size: .; V: TRBV6-5; J: TRBJ2-1; D: .; DNA: TGTGCCAGCAGTTACTCCTGGGGACTTTACAATGAGCAGTTCTTC; CDR3: CASSYSWGLYNEQFF
length: 15; size: .; V: TRBV6-1; J: TRBJ1-6; D: .; DNA: TGTGCCAGCAGTGAATATCGGGCGCCGGATTCACCCCTCCACTTT; CDR3: CASSEYRAPDSPLHF
length: 13; size: .; V: TRBV6-1; J: TRBJ1-2; D: .; DNA: TGTGCCAGCAGGATTACAGGGAACTATGGCTACACCTTC; CDR3: CASRITGNYGYTF
length: 14; size: .; V: TRBV5-4; J: TRBJ2-7; D: .; DNA: TGTGCCAGCAGCCACCCCCCAGGGAACAACGAGCAGTACTTC; CDR3: CASSHPPGNNEQYF
length: 13; size: .; V: TRBV7-2; J: TRBJ2-7; D: TRBD1; DNA: TGTGCCACCCGGACAGGGTTCTCCTACGAGCAGTACTTC; CDR3: CATRTGFSYEQYF
length: 15; size: once; V: TRBV2; J: TRBJ2-4; D: .; DNA: TGTGCCAGCAGTGAAAGAGCCCTAGCCAAAAACATTCAGTACTTC; CDR3: CASSERALAKNIQYF
length: 17; size: .; V: TRBV29-1; J: TRBJ1-4; D: .; DNA: TGCAGCGTCGCCCCGGGGGACGGACCTCAGGGGAATGAAAAACTGTTTTTT; CDR3: CSVAPGDGPQGNEKLFF
length: 15; size: .; V: TRBV2; J: TRBJ1-1; D: TRBD1; DNA: TGTGCCAGCACCAAATCGACAGGGCGGAACACTGAAGCTTTCTTT; CDR3: CASTKSTGRNTEAFF
length: 17; size: .; V: TRBV2; J: TRBJ2-1; D: TRBD2; DNA: TGTGCCAGCAGTTCAGCGGGAAGGCCGAGCTCCTACAATGAGCAGTTCTTC; CDR3: CASSSAGRPSSYNEQFF
length: 14; size: .; V: TRBV28; J: TRBJ2-1; D: .; DNA: TGTGCCAGCAGTTTGTTCGAAGCGTACAATGAGCAGTTCTTC; CDR3: CASSLFEAYNEQFF
length: 13; size: .; V: TRBV6-5; J: TRBJ2-1; D: .; DNA: TGTGCCAGCAGTTACCTGGGGTTCAATGAGCAGTTCTTC; CDR3: CASSYLGFNEQFF
length: 13; size: .; V: TRBV7-3; J: TRBJ2-3; D: .; DNA: TGTGCCAGCAGCTTAATCTCCACAGATACGCAGTATTTT; CDR3: CASSLISTDTQYF
length: 15; size: .; V: TRBV27; J: TRBJ1-4; D: TRBD1; DNA: TGTGCCAGCACCAGGACAGGGGGAGTTGGCGAAAAACTGTTTTTT; CDR3: CASTRTGGVGEKLFF
length: 14; size: .; V: TRBV2; J: TRBJ2-6; D: TRBD1; DNA: TGTGCCATAGAGGACAGGGCTGGGGCCAACGTCCTGACTTTC; CDR3: CAIEDRAGANVLTF
length: 14; size: .; V: TRBV4-1; J: TRBJ2-5; D: .; DNA: TGCGCCAGCAGCCAAGGGGGGGCCTCAGAGACCCAGTACTTC; CDR3: CASSQGGASETQYF
length: 15; size: .; V: TRBV14; J: TRBJ2-3; D: .; DNA: TGTGCCAGCAGCCAAGATAGGTTCGTCTCAGATACGCAGTATTTT; CDR3: CASSQDRFVSDTQYF
length: 13; size: .; V: TRBV29-1; J: TRBJ1-1; D: .; DNA: TGCAGCGTTGAAGATTGGATGGACACTGAAGCTTTCTTT; CDR3: CSVEDWMDTEAFF
length: 15; size: .; V: TRBV5-4; J: TRBJ1-1; D: .; DNA: TGTGCCAGCAGCTTGGAGGTAGCCATGAACACTGAAGCTTTCTTT; CDR3: CASSLEVAMNTEAFF
length: 16; size: once; V: TRBV19; J: TRBJ2-7; D: .; DNA: TGTGCCAGTAGTAAAGAATCAGCCACTGGATCCTACGAGCAGTACTTC; CDR3: CASSKESATGSYEQYF
length: 15; size: .; V: TRBV6-5; J: TRBJ1-1; D: TRBD1; DNA: TGTGCCAGCAGTTACTCCAGGGGGCAGGGGACTGAAGCTTTCTTT; CDR3: CASSYSRGQGTEAFF
length: 12; size: .; V: TRBV5-1; J: TRBJ2-7; D: .; DNA: TGCGCCAGCAGCTCCCCGGACCGGGAGCAGTACTTC; CDR3: CASSSPDREQYF
length: 13; size: .; V: TRBV9; J: TRBJ1-3; D: .; DNA: TGTGCCAGCAGCGGATACCTAGGAAACACCATATATTTT; CDR3: CASSGYLGNTIYF
length: 11; size: .; V: TRBV28; J: TRBJ2-7; D: .; DNA: TGTGCCAGCAGTTTACGGAGCGAGCAGTACTTC; CDR3: CASSLRSEQYF
length: 15; size: .; V: TRBV11-2; J: TRBJ2-1; D: TRBD1; DNA: TGTGCCAGCAGCCGAACAGGGGGCCTCTACAATGAGCAGTTCTTC; CDR3: CASSRTGGLYNEQFF
length: 11; size: .; V: TRBV27; J: TRBJ2-1; D: .; DNA: TGTGCCAGCCGATACGCCAATGAGCAGTTCTTC; CDR3: CASRYANEQFF
length: 13; size: once; V: TRBV5-1; J: TRBJ2-7; D: .; DNA: TGCGCCAGCAGCTTTGGAGGGTCCTACGAGCAGTACTTC; CDR3: CASSFGGSYEQYF
length: 16; size: .; V: TRBV21-1; J: TRBJ2-2; D: .; DNA: TGTGCCAGCAGCAAAGTGGTAGCGGGACGCCCCGGGGAGCTGTTTTTT; CDR3: CASSKVVAGRPGELFF
length: 15; size: once; V: TRBV7-2; J: TRBJ2-7; D: .; DNA: TGTGCCAGCAGCCACGGATCAGGGGGGGTATACGAGCAGTACTTC; CDR3: CASSHGSGGVYEQYF
length: 16; size: few; V: TRBV10-3; J: TRBJ2-3; D: TRBD2; DNA: TGTGCCATCAGTGCTTCTAGCGGGGGGGGGCCAGATACGCAGTATTTT; CDR3: CAISASSGGGPDTQYF
length: 16; size: .; V: TRBV11-3; J: TRBJ2-1; D: TRBD2; DNA: TGTGCCAGCAGCTTGGCTTTTAGCGGGGGGGCGTATGAGCAGTTCTTC; CDR3: CASSLAFSGGAYEQFF